The rows below give T cell receptor beta chains drawn from one sample of a study of tumor-infiltrating lymphocytes in oesophageal squamous cell carcinoma. TCRdb reprocessed the PCR reads via MiXCR and lists one record per CDR3 protein. Among almost 20,000 distinct CDR3 sequences listed, 30% to 50% were seen once. Sequencing used blood. These receptors were collected from a male donor with esophageal squamous cell carcinoma. Each CDR3 is given with its conserved first and last residue. D genes are given only for firm matches. For some rows the clone size is stated as once, few or many, or as a class when expanded; others skip it.

clone_size	v_call	j_call	d_call	cdr3_aa	cdr3_nt
many	TRBV15	TRBJ1-1	-	CATSPLQRGPGTEAFF	TGTGCCACCAGCCCCCTCCAAAGAGGGCCGGGCACTGAAGCTTTCTTT
-	TRBV7-3	TRBJ2-1	TRBD2	CASSGGLAGVGEQFF	TGTGCCAGCAGCGGGGGACTAGCGGGAGTTGGTGAGCAGTTCTTC
-	TRBV4-3	TRBJ2-5	TRBD2	CASSQGPGVAGEQYF	TGCGCCAGCAGCCAAGGGCCCGGGGTAGCGGGGGAGCAGTACTTC
many	TRBV2	TRBJ2-5	TRBD2	CASSAGSAGVGGETQYF	TGTGCCAGCAGTGCCGGTTCGGCGGGGGTGGGTGGAGAGACCCAGTACTTC
-	TRBV7-2	TRBJ1-6	-	CASSPFEGGPYVQYF	TGTGCCAGCAGCCCCTTCGAGGGGGGGCCGTACGTGCAGTACTTT
-	TRBV7-8	TRBJ2-1	-	CASSRERYEQFF	TGTGCCAGCAGCCGGGAAAGGTATGAGCAGTTCTTC
many	TRBV5-1	TRBJ2-3	TRBD2	CASSQGTRGDTQYF	TGCGCCAGCAGCCAGGGGACTAGGGGAGATACGCAGTATTTT
-	TRBV20-1	TRBJ2-3	TRBD2	CSATTRLAGAVDTQYF	TGCAGTGCTACAACCCGACTAGCGGGAGCGGTAGATACGCAGTATTTT
-	TRBV12-3/TRBV12-4	TRBJ2-1	-	CASRPASVSSYNEQFF	TGTGCCAGCAGACCCGCTAGCGTCAGCTCCTACAATGAGCAGTTCTTC
medium-sized	TRBV6-1	TRBJ2-1	-	CATERTANNEQFF	TGTGCCACCGAGAGGACGGCTAATAATGAGCAGTTCTTC
-	TRBV7-2	TRBJ2-1	TRBD2	CASSLVAGGPREQFF	TGTGCCAGCAGCTTAGTAGCGGGGGGGCCTAGGGAGCAGTTCTTC
few	TRBV7-2	TRBJ2-7	-	CASSSGLAYEQYF	TGTGCCAGCAGCTCCGGGCTAGCGTACGAGCAGTACTTC
many	TRBV19	TRBJ1-1	TRBD1	CASSRPGTGGDTEAFF	TGTGCCAGTAGCCGTCCCGGGACAGGGGGGGATACTGAAGCTTTCTTT